This T cell receptor beta chain was sequenced in a study of sequential checkpoint blockade in melanoma. Study as a whole: First-line arms were nivolumab then ipilimumab, or the reverse, randomized 1:1.

The CDR3 covers 15 residues. The germline V gene has CDR1 MGHRA and CDR2 YSYEKL. Trimming left V 0 bases short and J 7 bases short, with 15 bases between. Sample treatment: randomized to nivolumab then ipilimumab (arm A) or the reverse (arm B). DNA-damaging chemotherapy had not been given to any patient beforehand. From thawed PBMCs, live CD3+CD8+ cells negative for CD19 and CD56 were sorted. Method: immunoSEQ multiplex PCR; TCRdb's copy keeps in-frame clones and lacks some. The sample holds over 25,000 clones; 70% to 85% are singletons and the top ten take 13%. The genes are TRBV4-1 and TRBJ1-2, with D maybe TRBD1 (5 bases). Sequencing used CD8+ T cells sorted from blood (inferred from file names), obtained from a patient given nivolumab and ipilimumab in sequence. This clonotype was sampled from a human donor with melanoma. The CDR3 loop reads CASSQDIMQGSGYTF. The CDR3 DNA reads as TGCGCCAGCAGCCAAGATATAATGCAGGGCTCTGGCTACACCTTC.